A selection of T cell receptor beta chains follows, all from one sample in a study of cytomegalovirus exposure and HLA in healthy donors. Method: immunoSEQ multiplex PCR; TCRdb's copy keeps in-frame clones and lacks some. The data contain about 160,000 clones, 75% to 85% of them singletons. Sequenced material: PBMCs. All receptors derive from a man aged 50 or older in good health and CMV-seropositive. Each CDR3 is given with its conserved first and last residue. Fields, in order: clone size, D gene, V gene, J gene, CDR3 protein, CDR3 DNA. A D gene is named only where the DNA matches it firmly. The size field is filled for only some rows; it gives once, few, many or a size class.

>-|TRBD2|TRBV5-1|TRBJ2-7
CASTLISGSYEQYF
TGCGCCAGCACCTTGATTAGCGGGAGTTACGAGCAGTACTTC
>-|-|TRBV28|TRBJ1-1
CASSFRSTEAFF
TGTGCCAGCAGTTTTCGGAGCACTGAAGCTTTCTTT
>-|-|TRBV7-2|TRBJ2-7
CASSLAGGYEQYF
TGTGCCAGCAGCTTAGCAGGGGGCTACGAGCAGTACTTC
>-|TRBD2|TRBV4-1|TRBJ2-7
CASSILGLATYEQYF
TGCGCCAGCTCGATCCTGGGACTAGCAACCTACGAGCAGTACTTC
>-|-|TRBV11-2|TRBJ1-2
CASSLNSPLVGYTF
TGTGCCAGCAGCTTAAACAGCCCCTTAGTTGGCTACACCTTC
>-|TRBD1|TRBV5-4|TRBJ2-7
CASSGQGTWEQYF
TGTGCCAGCAGCGGACAGGGAACGTGGGAGCAGTACTTC
>-|TRBD1|TRBV7-6|TRBJ1-1
CASSRWTGVDTEAFF
TGTGCCAGCAGCCGATGGACAGGGGTCGACACTGAAGCTTTCTTT
>-|-|TRBV6-5|TRBJ1-2
CASRAVTANYGYTF
TGTGCCAGCCGCGCGGTGACAGCCAACTATGGCTACACCTTC
>-|-|TRBV4-2|TRBJ1-4
CASKQGYGLTNEKLFF
TGTGCCAGCAAACAGGGTTATGGACTTACTAATGAAAAACTGTTTTTT
>-|-|TRBV7-9|TRBJ2-5
CASSARRGREETQYF
TGTGCCAGCAGCGCCCGTAGGGGGAGGGAAGAGACCCAGTACTTC
>-|TRBD2|TRBV7-2|TRBJ2-1
CASSLHSGDNEQFF
TGTGCCAGCAGCCTACATAGCGGGGACAATGAGCAGTTCTTC
>-|TRBD1|TRBV6-1|TRBJ1-5
CASVRDRGFQPQHF
TGTGCCAGCGTCCGAGACAGGGGATTTCAGCCCCAGCATTTT
>-|TRBD1|TRBV28|TRBJ1-2
CASSSFTGTENYGYTF
TGTGCCAGCAGTTCCTTCACCGGGACAGAGAACTATGGCTACACCTTC
>-|-|TRBV14|TRBJ2-5
CASSPREGETQYF
TGTGCCAGCAGCCCCAGGGAAGGGGAGACCCAGTACTTC
>-|TRBD2|TRBV7-7|TRBJ2-5
CASSPSAGGQETQYF
TGTGCTAGCAGCCCTTCGGCGGGGGGACAAGAGACCCAGTACTTC
>-|-|TRBV10-3|TRBJ1-3
CAISAGLSSGNTIYF
TGTGCCATCAGTGCGGGACTCAGCTCTGGAAACACCATATATTTT
>-|-|TRBV11-2|TRBJ1-1
CASSLNRVNTEAFF
TGTGCCAGCAGCTTAAACAGGGTCAACACTGAAGCTTTCTTT
>-|-|TRBV7-9|TRBJ2-5
CASSPRGWKEETQYF
TGTGCCAGCAGCCCCAGGGGATGGAAGGAAGAGACCCAGTACTTC
>-|TRBD2|TRBV9|TRBJ2-1
CASSVAGTRFSYNEQFF
TGTGCCAGCAGCGTCGCCGGGACTAGGTTCTCCTACAATGAGCAGTTCTTC
>-|-|TRBV10-3|TRBJ1-5
CAIRDGGASNQPQHF
TGTGCCATCAGGGATGGGGGGGCGAGCAATCAGCCCCAGCATTTT
>-|TRBD2|TRBV2|TRBJ2-1
CASSEWGSGLPYNEQFF
TGTGCCAGCAGTGAATGGGGTAGCGGGCTCCCCTACAATGAGCAGTTCTTC
>-|TRBD2|TRBV27|TRBJ2-7
CASTSGSRNEQYF
TGTGCCAGTACTAGCGGGTCCAGGAACGAGCAGTACTTC
>-|-|TRBV5-4|TRBJ2-2
CASSSVSANTGELFF
TGTGCCAGCAGCTCAGTGAGCGCGAACACCGGGGAGCTGTTTTTT
>-|-|TRBV30|TRBJ2-6
CAWSAGIGANVLTF
TGTGCCTGGAGTGCGGGAATCGGGGCCAACGTCCTGACTTTC
>-|-|TRBV5-5|TRBJ2-1
CASSLVPSDYNEQFF
TGTGCCAGCAGCTTAGTCCCTAGCGACTACAATGAGCAGTTCTTC
>-|-|TRBV5-6|TRBJ2-5
CASTVFDRENQETQYF
TGTGCCAGCACCGTCTTCGACAGAGAAAATCAAGAGACCCAGTACTTC
>once|TRBD1|TRBV7-2|TRBJ1-2
CASSLVQGEGGYTF
TGTGCCAGCAGCTTAGTACAGGGGGAGGGTGGCTACACCTTC
>few|-|TRBV7-6|TRBJ2-2
CASSPYREGGELFF
TGTGCCAGCAGCCCCTACAGGGAGGGCGGGGAGCTGTTTTTT
>-|-|TRBV28|TRBJ2-7
CASSSSAYEQYF
TGTGCCAGCAGTTCTAGCGCCTACGAGCAGTACTTC
>once|-|TRBV5-4|TRBJ2-1
CASSSPRGVDEQFF
TGTGCCAGCAGCTCCCCACGCGGGGTAGATGAGCAGTTCTTC
>-|-|TRBV30|TRBJ1-1
CAWTTANTEAFF
TGTGCCTGGACGACAGCGAACACTGAAGCTTTCTTT
>-|-|TRBV7-3|TRBJ1-1
CASSHGQLIEAFF
TGTGCCAGCAGTCATGGACAGTTAATTGAAGCTTTCTTT
>-|-|TRBV21-1|TRBJ2-1
CASSISTGPGEQFF
TGTGCCAGCAGCATATCGACAGGTCCAGGTGAGCAGTTCTTC
>-|-|TRBV5-4|TRBJ1-1
CASSLVGGRKTEAFF
TGTGCCAGCAGCTTGGTTGGAGGTAGGAAGACTGAAGCTTTCTTT
>-|TRBD1|TRBV6-4|TRBJ2-7
CASSARQGNSYEQYF
TGTGCCAGCAGTGCTCGACAGGGTAACTCCTACGAGCAGTACTTC
>once|-|TRBV5-1|TRBJ1-3
CASSLDRPSGNTIYF
TGCGCCAGCAGCTTGGACAGGCCCTCTGGAAACACCATATATTTT
>-|TRBD1|TRBV5-1|TRBJ2-1
CASRDGTGASREQFF
TGCGCCAGCAGGGATGGGACAGGGGCCAGTCGGGAGCAGTTCTTC
>-|TRBD2|TRBV6-1|TRBJ2-7
CASREAGTIDYEQYF
TGTGCCAGCAGAGAAGCCGGGACTATCGATTACGAGCAGTACTTC
>-|-|TRBV19|TRBJ2-7
CASSIQGKPYEQYF
TGTGCCAGTAGTATACAGGGGAAGCCCTACGAGCAGTACTTC
>-|TRBD1|TRBV30|TRBJ2-7
CAWSVGGQVYEQYF
TGTGCCTGGAGTGTGGGGGGACAGGTCTACGAGCAGTACTTC
>-|-|TRBV30|TRBJ1-4
CAWNQGDEKLFF
TGTGCCTGGAACCAGGGTGATGAAAAACTGTTTTTT
>-|TRBD1|TRBV27|TRBJ1-2
CASSFRPDRGGYTF
TGTGCCAGCAGTTTTCGTCCCGACAGGGGTGGCTACACCTTC
>-|TRBD1|TRBV2|TRBJ2-7
CASSDLGQGAGEQYF
TGTGCCAGCAGTGATTTGGGACAGGGGGCGGGCGAGCAGTACTTC
>-|TRBD1|TRBV7-3|TRBJ1-1
CASSPQGAGTEAFF
TGTGCCAGCAGCCCGCAGGGGGCGGGAACTGAAGCTTTCTTT
>-|-|TRBV1|TRBJ2-1
CTSSPPRGLYNEQFF
TGCACCAGCAGCCCCCCCCGCGGACTGTACAATGAGCAGTTCTTC
>-|TRBD1|TRBV5-6|TRBJ2-3
CASLSGQGAYTQYF
TGTGCCAGCCTCTCGGGACAGGGGGCCTATACGCAGTATTTT
>-|-|TRBV6-6|TRBJ2-7
CASSYPGLGAYEQYF
TGTGCCAGCAGTTACCCAGGGTTAGGTGCCTACGAGCAGTACTTC
>-|TRBD1|TRBV11-2|TRBJ2-6
CASSLRQGGFIGANVLTF
TGTGCCAGCAGCTTAAGACAGGGGGGTTTCATCGGCGCCAACGTCCTGACTTTC
>-|-|TRBV10-3|TRBJ1-5
CAISFQGNQPQHF
TGTGCCATCAGTTTCCAGGGTAATCAGCCCCAGCATTTT
>-|TRBD1|TRBV6-5|TRBJ2-7
CASSTTGSVEQYF
TGTGCCAGCAGTACGACAGGGTCGGTCGAGCAGTACTTC